The present TCR beta chain was sequenced within a study of T-cell memory formation after mild COVID-19. Only a few counts were recorded for this clonotype. Its antigen is not known. At one boundary the junction diverges from the germline segment, which might be a read error. Germline V gene data show CDR1 as SGHTA and CDR2 as FQGNSA. The CDR3 consists of 14 residues. General study points: Clones contracting over day 15 to 85 were CD4/CD8 balanced, with later expanders leaning CD4+. Contracting CD4+ clones sat mainly in CM and EM; CD8+ in EMRA. The finding that pre-infection memory included some responding clones suggested that cross-reactive memory joined.

5'RACE primed at constant segments yielded TCR alpha and TCR beta cDNA libraries bearing sample barcodes and UMIs. TCRdb reprocessed the 5' RACE reads via MiXCR and lists one record per CDR3 protein. This sample has 380,000 or so distinct CDR3 sequences, with roughly 13% found just once. This sequence joins TRBV7-2 and TRBJ2-1; D remains ambiguous. The source is a man between 18 and 35 years old who had mild COVID-19 (a few samples of this study predate the infection). Cell type and time point are not known. Sequencing input: PBMCs or a T cell subset sorted from them (not recorded which). The CDR3 region is CASSLDNGFDEQFF. In nucleotides, the CDR3 is TGTGCCAGCAGTTTAGATAATGGATTCGATGAGCAGTTCTTC.